Listed below are T cell receptor beta chains from one sample, sequenced in a study of blood T cells in healthy people across ages. MiXCR, run by TCRdb on the 5' RACE reads, gives a single entry per CDR3 protein. The data contain over 750,000 distinct CDR3 sequences, 25% of them singletons. In addition, the sample was reused for a study of T cells of mothers and their children.

The sample was blood. These receptors came from a boy younger than 18 in good health. The CDR3 runs from the conserved cysteine through the conserved F or W. Size is stated for part of the rows, as once, few or many counts, or as a class when the clone is expanded.

v_gene: TRBV11-2
abundance: NA
j_gene: TRBJ1-2
CDR3aa: CASSMTVEVRYGYTF

v_gene: TRBV6-2/TRBV6-3
abundance: NA
j_gene: TRBJ2-5
CDR3aa: CASGQVGQGLGETQYF

v_gene: TRBV25-1
abundance: NA
j_gene: TRBJ2-1
CDR3aa: CASSGRDRGNNEQFF

v_gene: TRBV15
abundance: few
j_gene: TRBJ2-5
CDR3aa: CATSSRGGFQETQYF

v_gene: TRBV7-3
abundance: NA
j_gene: TRBJ2-3
CDR3aa: CASSSILGDTQYF

v_gene: TRBV7-2
abundance: NA
j_gene: TRBJ2-3
CDR3aa: CASSFGTGSTDTQYF

v_gene: TRBV5-1
abundance: NA
j_gene: TRBJ2-1
CDR3aa: CASDTGTSGSNQFF

v_gene: TRBV29-1
abundance: NA
j_gene: TRBJ2-7
CDR3aa: CSVVATNGYEQYF

v_gene: TRBV5-6
abundance: NA
j_gene: TRBJ2-3
CDR3aa: CASSLGLAVSDTQYF

v_gene: TRBV12-3/TRBV12-4
abundance: NA
j_gene: TRBJ2-1
CDR3aa: CASSLPVGNEQFF

v_gene: TRBV12-3/TRBV12-4
abundance: NA
j_gene: TRBJ1-3
CDR3aa: CASSTRGSGNTIYF